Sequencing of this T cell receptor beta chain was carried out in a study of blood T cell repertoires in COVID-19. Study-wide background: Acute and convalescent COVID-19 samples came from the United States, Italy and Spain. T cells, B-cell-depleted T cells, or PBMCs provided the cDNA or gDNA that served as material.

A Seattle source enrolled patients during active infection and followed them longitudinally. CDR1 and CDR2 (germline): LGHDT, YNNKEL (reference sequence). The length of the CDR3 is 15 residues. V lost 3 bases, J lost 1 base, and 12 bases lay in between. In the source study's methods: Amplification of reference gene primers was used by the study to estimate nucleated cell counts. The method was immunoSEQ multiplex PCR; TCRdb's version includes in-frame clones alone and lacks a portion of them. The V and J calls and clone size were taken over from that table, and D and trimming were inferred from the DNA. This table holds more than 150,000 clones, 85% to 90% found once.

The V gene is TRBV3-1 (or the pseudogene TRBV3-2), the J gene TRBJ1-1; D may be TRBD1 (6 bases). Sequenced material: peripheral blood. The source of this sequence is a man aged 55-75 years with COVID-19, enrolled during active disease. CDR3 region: CASSQRTAQNTEAFF. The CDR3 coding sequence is TGTGCCAGCAGCCAGAGGACAGCGCAGAACACTGAAGCTTTCTTT.